The clone carrying this TCR beta chain was counted a few times. Its antigen is unknown. The sample belongs to a study of T cells after yellow fever vaccination. Study-wide background: SMART-Seq v4 Ultra Low Input prepared libraries from low-cell fractions. Regarding the study as a whole: The booster response re-showed most primary clones: 96% CD4, approximately 85% CD8. It was the secondary response that reached its peak faster, day 5 versus 15, but it was weaker.

As TCR cDNA was made by 5'RACE template switching, a universal primer site and UMIs were added. TCRdb re-called the 5' RACE reads through MiXCR, storing one row per CDR3 protein. The data hold around 610,000 distinct CDR3 sequences, with approximately 15% observed a single time. The TCR originated in a man in his thirties or forties who received the YFV17D yellow fever vaccine. This specimen was PBMCs, taken on the day of the yellow fever booster vaccination.

CDR3 nucleotide sequence: TGTGCCAGCTCCCGCGACAGGGGGGAAACTGGAAGTGCGTTCTTC. It is translated as CASSRDRGETGSAFF. The chain is built from TRBV7-8 and TRBJ2-1; 9 bases are a match to TRBD1. The CDR3 spans 15 residues. The junction had 20 bases not matched to a gene; V was cut back by 8 bases and J by 15 bases. Germline V gene sequence: CDR1 SGHVS, CDR2 FQNEAQ.